This entry lists 28 T cell receptor beta chains sequenced from one sample in a study of T cell responses to AZD1222 COVID-19 vaccine. Profiled with immunoSEQ multiplex PCR; TCRdb holds only in-frame clones, not every one. The sample lists 150,000 or so clones; 75% to 95% were seen once. The sequencing here drew on peripheral blood, taken on day 0 of AZD1222 vaccination. These receptors all come from an adult in good health.

The J gene is TRBJ2-3, the V gene TRBV19; no definite D call. The V end was cut by 10 bases, the J end by 6 bases, with 20 bases between. This CDR3 contains 14 residues. CDR1 is LNHDA and CDR2 is SQIVND in the germline V gene (reference sequence). The CDR3, as DNA: TGTGCCACCTCTTTTGTACAATCTGGCGATACGCAGTATTTT. It codes for CATSFVQSGDTQYF.

This sequence joins TRBV10-3 and TRBJ1-1; tentatively, D is TRBD1 (6 bases). Germline CDR1 ENHRY, CDR2 SYGVKD. Trimming removed 0 bases from V and 5 bases from J, with 10 bases in between. This CDR3 is 14 amino acids long. CDR3 protein: CAISESGGATEAFF. CDR3 coding DNA: TGTGCCATCAGTGAGTCGGGGGGGGCGACTGAAGCTTTCTTT.

The chain uses TRBV7-2 and TRBJ1-6; D gene unclear. V shed 6 bases and J shed 7 bases, with 19 bases lying between them. The germline V gene has CDR1 SGHTA and CDR2 FQGNSA. The CDR3 contains 16 residues. CDR3 amino acids: CASSSQPEVKNSPLHF. The CDR3 DNA follows: TGTGCCAGCAGTTCTCAACCGGAGGTCAAAAATTCACCCCTCCACTTT. The complete variable domain, with remaining parts taken from reference TRBV7-2 and TRBJ1-6, reads GAGVSQSPSNKVTEKGKDVELRCDPISGHTALYWYRQSLGQGLEFLIYFQGNSAPDKSGLPSDRFSAERTGGSVSTLTIQRTQQEDSAVYLCASSSQPEVKNSPLHFGNGTRLTVT.

This sequence joins TRBV7-9 and TRBJ1-2; D remains unclear. Germline values: CDR1 SEHNR, CDR2 FQNEAQ (reference sequence). With 4 bases removed from V and 6 bases from J, the gap between germline ends came to 9 bases. The CDR3 contains 12 residues. CDR3 sequence (DNA): TGTGCCAGCAGCTCCTTGGCGGATGGCTACACCTTC. Protein product: CASSSLADGYTF.

The genes are TRBV15 and TRBJ1-2; D is undetermined. Germline values: CDR1 LNHNV, CDR2 YYDKDF (reference sequence). The CDR3 length is 13 residues. Trimming removed 3 bases from V and 4 bases from J, with 9 bases in between. CDR3 protein: CATSRGGPYGYTF. The DNA for the CDR3 is TGTGCCACCAGCAGGGGAGGTCCCTATGGCTACACCTTC.

This chain links TRBV7-9 with TRBJ1-1; D remains ambiguous. With 4 bases removed from V and 0 bases from J, the gap between germline ends came to 3 bases. Germline V CDR1 and CDR2: SEHNR, FQNEAQ (reference sequence). This CDR3 region has 12 residues. The CDR3 coding sequence is TGTGCCAGCAGCTACCTGAACACTGAAGCTTTCTTT. It is translated as CASSYLNTEAFF.

The V gene is TRBV9, the J gene TRBJ1-1; 9 bases map to TRBD1. This CDR3 region has 16 residues. Germline values: CDR1 SGDLS, CDR2 YYNGEE. The V segment lost 3 bases and the J segment 4 bases; nucleotides outside the gene matches: 10. CDR3 region: CASSENRDRVGTEAFF. DNA of the CDR3: TGTGCCAGCAGCGAGAATCGGGACAGGGTGGGCACTGAAGCTTTCTTT.

The CDR3 DNA sequence: TGTGCCAGCAGTTTATTTCCAGGGGGCAATCAGCCCCAGCATTTT. Its translation: CASSLFPGGNQPQHF. The chain has TRBV28 and TRBJ1-5; maybe TRBD1 (6 bases). V lost 1 base and J 2 bases, leaving 9 bases between the germline ends. The CDR3 loop spans 15 amino acids. CDR1 is MDHEN, CDR2 SYDVKM, per germline.

The chain carries TRBV6-6 and TRBJ2-3, with 10 bases that match TRBD2. Germline V lookup: CDR1 MNHNY, CDR2 SVGAGI (reference sequence). The CDR3 has 15 amino acids. The V and J ends lost 4 bases and 1 base, in that order; junction bases with no gene match: 2. CDR3 nucleotides: TGTGCCAGCAGTTTAGCGGGGGGCCGCACAGATACGCAGTATTTT. This gives the protein CASSLAGGRTDTQYF.

V usage is TRBV7-9 and J usage is TRBJ1-2; D gene ambiguous. Germline assignment: CDR1 SEHNR and CDR2 FQNEAQ (reference sequence). Trimming left V 4 bases short and J 6 bases short, with 9 bases between. The CDR3 is 12 amino acids. The chain's CDR3 is CASSSGSNGYTF. The DNA of the CDR3 is TGTGCCAGCAGCTCTGGAAGTAATGGCTACACCTTC.

The chain links TRBV5-1 to TRBJ2-7; no firm D call. Between the trimmed V and J ends, which lost 4 bases and 4 bases, there was a span of 12 bases. The germline gives CDR1 SGHRS, CDR2 YFSETQ. The CDR3 loop spans 13 amino acids. CDR3 nucleotide sequence: TGCGCCAGCAGCACGGACGTGGGTTACGAGCAGTACTTC. Protein sequence: CASSTDVGYEQYF. The whole variable domain, filled in from reference TRBV5-1 and TRBJ2-7, reads KAGVTQTPRYLIKTRGQQVTLSCSPISGHRSVSWYQQTPGQGLQFLFEYFSETQRNKGNFPGRFSGRQFSNSRSEMNVSTLELGDSALYLCASSTDVGYEQYFGPGTRLTVT.

The gene calls are TRBV18 and TRBJ1-2, with D perhaps matching TRBD1 (6 bases). Trimming stripped 5 bases from V and 0 bases from J, with 10 bases between. Germline values: CDR1 KGHSH, CDR2 LQKENI. This CDR3 has 14 amino acids. The chain's CDR3 is CASSDQGSNYGYTF. DNA for the CDR3: TGTGCCAGCTCAGATCAGGGGTCTAACTATGGCTACACCTTC.

This clone was seen once. V gene TRBV9 combines with J gene TRBJ1-1; TRBD1 is a possible D gene (6 bases). Trimming pared 0 bases from V and 0 bases from J, leaving 9 bases between. Germline V gives CDR1 SGDLS, CDR2 YYNGEE. The CDR3 length is 15 residues. The CDR3 here is CASSVVGQMNTEAFF. Here the CDR3 DNA reads TGTGCCAGCAGCGTAGTCGGACAGATGAACACTGAAGCTTTCTTT.

This chain connects TRBV6-5 to TRBJ1-2; D is unresolved. Germline V lookup: CDR1 MNHEY, CDR2 SVGAGI. Trimming removed 0 bases at V and 8 bases at J, with 16 bases between. CDR3 length: 15 residues. The CDR3 bases are TGTGCCAGCAGTTACTCGTCCCCCAAAGGCAGAGGCTACACCTTC. Its protein is CASSYSSPKGRGYTF.

The V and J genes are TRBV19 and TRBJ1-2; no reliable D call. In germline, CDR1 is LNHDA, CDR2 SQIVND (reference sequence). With 2 bases removed from V and 5 bases from J, the gap between germline ends came to 6 bases. The CDR3 has 12 amino acids. In DNA form, the CDR3 reads TGTGCCAGTAGTATACAGACGTATGGCTACACCTTC. This encodes CASSIQTYGYTF.

The V and J genes are TRBV6-2 or TRBV6-3 and TRBJ1-4, with 12 bases identical to TRBD1. Germline lookup yields CDR1 MNHEY and CDR2 SVGEGT. After removal of 4 bases from V and 8 bases from J, the junction contained 2 bases not matched to a gene. This CDR3 is built from 14 residues. CDR3 in DNA: TGTGCCAGCAGTTCCGGGACAGGGGGCGAAAAACTGTTTTTT. This codes for CASSSGTGGEKLFF.

The chain recombines TRBV27 with TRBJ2-7, with a tentative D call TRBD1 (6 bases). Germline loops: CDR1 MNHEY, CDR2 SMNVEV (reference sequence). This CDR3 is built from 15 residues. Trimming shortened V by 6 bases and J by 1 base, and 16 bases separated the two germline ends. The CDR3 region is CASRIQHGQSYEQYF. The CDR3 region has the DNA TGTGCCAGCAGAATACAACACGGACAGTCCTACGAGCAGTACTTC.

This clone was observed a single time. The V call is TRBV19, the J call TRBJ1-3; D may be TRBD1 (6 bases). The CDR3 contains 15 residues. Germline assignment: CDR1 LNHDA and CDR2 SQIVND (reference sequence). V was shortened by 10 bases and J by 0 bases, with 16 bases between the two germline ends. In DNA form, the CDR3 reads TGTGCCACCCGACGGTTAGGGGGCTCTGGAAACACCATATATTTT. This codes for CATRRLGGSGNTIYF.

This clone showed up just once. This chain uses TRBV11-3 with TRBJ2-5; D is possibly TRBD1 (6 bases). This CDR3 is 12 amino acids long. V dropped 8 bases and J dropped 3 bases, with 10 bases sitting between them. Germline assignment: CDR1 SGHNT and CDR2 YENEEA. The CDR3 coding sequence is TGTGCCAGCGGAACAGGGAAAGAGACCCAGTACTTC. This codes for CASGTGKETQYF.

This chain links TRBV27 with TRBJ1-3, with TRBD1 as a possible D gene (6 bases). The germline gives CDR1 MNHEY, CDR2 SMNVEV (reference sequence). The CDR3 is 14 residues long. Trimming removed 6 bases at V and 0 bases at J, with 9 bases between. The CDR3 sequence is CASSLGGSGNTIYF. As DNA, the CDR3 is TGTGCCAGCAGCCTAGGGGGCTCTGGAAACACCATATATTTT.

This sequence joins TRBV3-1 (or the pseudogene TRBV3-2) and TRBJ1-2; 10 positions match TRBD1. Trimming removed 6 bases from V and 11 bases from J; junction bases left unmatched: 9. Germline assignment: CDR1 LGHDT and CDR2 YNNKEL (reference sequence). The length of the CDR3 is 13 residues. As DNA, the CDR3 is TGTGCCAGCAGACCAGGGACAGGGGAGGGGTACACCTTC. Translation: CASRPGTGEGYTF.

This rearrangement joins TRBV19 to TRBJ2-1, with TRBD2 as a possible D gene (7 bases). V was cut by 6 bases and J by 3 bases, with 18 bases left in between. There are 16 residues in the CDR3. Germline assignment: CDR1 LNHDA and CDR2 SQIVND (reference sequence). The DNA of the CDR3 is TGTGCCAGTAGAGAGACGGGGGGCCGGATCTACAATGAGCAGTTCTTC. Translation gives CASRETGGRIYNEQFF.

This clone showed up just once. This chain links TRBV7-9 with TRBJ1-2; 7 bases map to TRBD1. The CDR3 runs 16 residues. CDR1 SEHNR and CDR2 FQNEAQ come from the germline V gene (reference sequence). Unmatched junction bases numbered 10, after V lost 6 bases and J lost 0 bases. CDR3 in DNA: TGTGCCAGCAGTCGGTGGGGGACAGCAACTAACTATGGCTACACCTTC. It translates to CASSRWGTATNYGYTF.

The chain carries TRBV18 and TRBJ1-2; D is perhaps TRBD1 (5 bases). The CDR3 has 15 residues. CDR1 KGHSH and CDR2 LQKENI come from the germline V gene. The V gene lost 5 bases and the J gene lost 3 bases, with 16 bases spanning the gap. Here the CDR3 DNA reads TGTGCCAGCTCATCCCGGGACGGCAGTGACTATGGCTACACCTTC. Translated: CASSSRDGSDYGYTF.

The J gene is TRBJ1-6, the V gene TRBV7-8, with D unclear. There are 17 residues in the CDR3. V was cut by 2 bases and J by 0 bases, with 11 bases left in between. The V gene's germline CDR1 is SGHVS and CDR2 FQNEAQ. CDR3: CASSLLGISSYNSPLHF. CDR3 sequence (DNA): TGTGCCAGCAGCTTACTAGGAATTAGCTCCTATAATTCACCCCTCCACTTT.

The chain uses TRBV10-3 and TRBJ1-3; 7 bases align to TRBD1. The V gene's germline CDR1 is ENHRY and CDR2 SYGVKD. CDR3 length: 14 residues. The V gene end was trimmed by 0 bases and the J gene end by 10 bases; junction bases not matched to a gene: 6. The CDR3 region is CAISESGTASTIYF. The CDR3 DNA sequence: TGTGCCATCAGTGAGTCCGGGACAGCCTCTACCATATATTTT.

This rearrangement joins TRBV28 to TRBJ2-7; 9 nucleotides agree with TRBD1. Germline V gene data show CDR1 as MDHEN and CDR2 as SYDVKM. Trimming at V came to 2 bases and at J to 2 bases, leaving 4 bases not matched to a gene. This CDR3 contains 15 residues. The CDR3 DNA reads TGTGCCAGCAGTTTAAAACGACAGGGGGCCTACGAGCAGTACTTC. Protein product: CASSLKRQGAYEQYF.

V and J are TRBV29-1 and TRBJ1-1; D is undetermined. V was cut by 5 bases and J by 4 bases, with 8 bases left in between. Germline CDR1 is SQVTM and CDR2 is ANQGSEA. The CDR3 has 11 amino acids. The CDR3 here is CSVSSPTEAFF. The CDR3, as DNA: TGCAGCGTTTCATCCCCCACTGAAGCTTTCTTT.